Listed here is a single TCR beta chain. Its specificity is not known. These data are taken from a study of vaccination effects on CD4 cells after COVID-19. ViraFEST used viral peptide pools to expand antigen-specific CD4+ T cells before sequencing. Subsequent to ten to eleven days of culture, CD4+ T cells were isolated. Either the mRNA-1273 or the BNT162b2 vaccine was given to participants as two doses. Replacing half the medium with IL-2 medium was done on days 3 and 7. Here immunoSEQ multiplex PCR was the method, and the copy in TCRdb shows in-frame clones only, minus some. In the table there are around 81,000 clones, around four fifths of which are singletons. Material: CD4+ T cells from PBMCs cultured with HCoV-OC43 spike peptides, obtained after COVID-19 vaccination. Sample subset: HCoV-OC43 spike overlapping peptide pool stimulation. The TCR comes from a human donor who received a COVID-19 vaccine.

DNA of the CDR3: TGTGCCAGCAGTTATTCGACAGGGGTACGAGAGACCCAGTACTTC. Its protein is CASSYSTGVRETQYF. This chain uses TRBV6-2 or TRBV6-3 with TRBJ2-5; 8 bases line up with TRBD1. CDR3 length equals 15 residues. Germline CDR1 and CDR2: MNHEY and SVGEGT. The V gene end was trimmed by 3 bases and the J gene end by 4 bases; junction bases not matched to a gene: 7.